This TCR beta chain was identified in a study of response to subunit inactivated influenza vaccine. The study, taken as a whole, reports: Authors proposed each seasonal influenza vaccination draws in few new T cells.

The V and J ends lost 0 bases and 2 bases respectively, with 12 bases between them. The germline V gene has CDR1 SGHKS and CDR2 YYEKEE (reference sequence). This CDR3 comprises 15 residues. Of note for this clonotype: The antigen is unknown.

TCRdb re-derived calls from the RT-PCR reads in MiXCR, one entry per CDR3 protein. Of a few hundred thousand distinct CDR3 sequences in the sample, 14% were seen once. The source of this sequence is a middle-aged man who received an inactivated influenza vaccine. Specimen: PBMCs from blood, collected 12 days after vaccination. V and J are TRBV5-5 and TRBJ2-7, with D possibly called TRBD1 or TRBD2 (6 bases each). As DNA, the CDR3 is TGTGCCAGCAGCTTGGCCGGAGGGGGTCCCTACGAGCAGTACTTC. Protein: CASSLAGGGPYEQYF.